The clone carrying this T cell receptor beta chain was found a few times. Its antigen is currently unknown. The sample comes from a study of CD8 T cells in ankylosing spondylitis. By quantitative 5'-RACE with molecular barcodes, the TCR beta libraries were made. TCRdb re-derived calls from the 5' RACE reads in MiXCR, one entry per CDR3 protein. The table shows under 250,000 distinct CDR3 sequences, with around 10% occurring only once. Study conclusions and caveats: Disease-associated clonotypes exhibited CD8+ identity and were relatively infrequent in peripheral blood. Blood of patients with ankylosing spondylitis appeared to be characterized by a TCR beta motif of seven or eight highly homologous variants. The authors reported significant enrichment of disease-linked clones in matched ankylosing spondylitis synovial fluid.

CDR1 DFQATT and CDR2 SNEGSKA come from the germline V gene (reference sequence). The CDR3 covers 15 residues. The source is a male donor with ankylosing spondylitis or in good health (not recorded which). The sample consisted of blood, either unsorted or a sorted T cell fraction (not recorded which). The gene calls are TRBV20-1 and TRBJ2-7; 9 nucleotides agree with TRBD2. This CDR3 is CSTLGTLAGNYEQYF. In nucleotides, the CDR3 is TGCAGCACCCTGGGGACTCTAGCGGGAAATTACGAGCAGTACTTC.